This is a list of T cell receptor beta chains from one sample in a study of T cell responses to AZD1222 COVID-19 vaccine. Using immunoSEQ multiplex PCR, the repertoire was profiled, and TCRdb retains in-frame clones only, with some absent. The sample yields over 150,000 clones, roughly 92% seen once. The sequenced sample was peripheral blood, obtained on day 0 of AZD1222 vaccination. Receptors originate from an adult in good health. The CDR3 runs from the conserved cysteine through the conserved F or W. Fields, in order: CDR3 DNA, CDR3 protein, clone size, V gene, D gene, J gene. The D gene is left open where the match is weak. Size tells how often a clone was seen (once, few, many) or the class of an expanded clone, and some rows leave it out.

TGTGCCAGTAGTCCCGCTCCCGCCGGGGCCAACGTCCTGACTTTC CASSPAPAGANVLTF . TRBV19 . TRBJ2-6
TGTGCCTGGAGTGTACGGGTGGGGACCAACAATGAGCAGTTCTTC CAWSVRVGTNNEQFF . TRBV30 . TRBJ2-1
TGTGCCAGCAGTCCGGACAGGGGCTCCTACAATGAGCAGTTCTTC CASSPDRGSYNEQFF . TRBV2 TRBD1 TRBJ2-1
TGTGCCAGTAGTCGACAGGAGAGCTCCTACGAGCAGTACTTC CASSRQESSYEQYF . TRBV19 . TRBJ2-7
TGTGCCAGCAGGACAGGGGGCTCTGGGGCCAACGTCCTGACTTTC CASRTGGSGANVLTF . TRBV6-5 TRBD1 TRBJ2-6
TGTGCCAGCAGCCGCTCCGGACAGGGGGCAGGGGGCTACACCTTC CASSRSGQGAGGYTF . TRBV5-5 TRBD1 TRBJ1-2
TGTGCCAGCAGCGTTAATAGCGGGGGGGCGGAGACCCAGTACTTC CASSVNSGGAETQYF . TRBV9 TRBD2 TRBJ2-5
TGTGCCAGCAGTCCCGGCGGGGTCGGTTATCAGCCCCAGCATTTT CASSPGGVGYQPQHF . TRBV27 . TRBJ1-5
TGTGCCAGTAGTATAGAAAGGGGGGTTAAGAGCTCCTATAATTCACCCCTCCACTTT CASSIERGVKSSYNSPLHF . TRBV19 . TRBJ1-6
TGTGCCTGGAGTCAGGCAGGGGGGAGCAATGAGCAGTTCTTC CAWSQAGGSNEQFF . TRBV30 . TRBJ2-1
TGCGCCAGCAGCCTTGAAGGGCTGGGGAACACTGAAGCTTTCTTT CASSLEGLGNTEAFF . TRBV5-1 . TRBJ1-1
TGTGCCAGCAGCTTAGAAGCGGTTATGAACACTGAAGCTTTCTTT CASSLEAVMNTEAFF . TRBV7-2 . TRBJ1-1
TGTGCCAGCAGTGTAGGGCAGGGGGCAAGGGGCTACACCTTC CASSVGQGARGYTF . TRBV2 TRBD1 TRBJ1-2
TGTGCCAGCAGCCGAACAGGGGGCGGCACCGGGGAGCTGTTTTTT CASSRTGGGTGELFF once TRBV5-4 TRBD1 TRBJ2-2
TGTGCCAGTAGTATAGGTTTCTATCAGCCCCAGCATTTT CASSIGFYQPQHF once TRBV19 . TRBJ1-5
TGTGCCAGCAGCCAAGAGAGGGGTGGGGTGAACACTGAAGCTTTCTTT CASSQERGGVNTEAFF . TRBV4-2 . TRBJ1-1
TGCGCCAGCAGCCAGGGGGGGTTCAACGAGCAGTACTTC CASSQGGFNEQYF . TRBV4-1 TRBD2 TRBJ2-7
TGTGCCAGCAGCTTAATTGAGACCCAGTACTTC CASSLIETQYF . TRBV7-8 . TRBJ2-5
TGTGCCAGCAGTGGGCCTAGCGGGAACCCCTACGAGCAGTACTTC CASSGPSGNPYEQYF . TRBV2 TRBD2 TRBJ2-7
TGTGCCACCGCCCTGACGTGGACTGGAAACACCATATATTTT CATALTWTGNTIYF . TRBV15 . TRBJ1-3
TGTGCCAGCTCACCCCGACTAGCGGGGATCTCCTACAATGAGCAGTTCTTC CASSPRLAGISYNEQFF . TRBV18 TRBD2 TRBJ2-1
TGTGCCACCAGCAGAGGGGCCGGGACCCTTAATGAAAAACTGTTTTTT CATSRGAGTLNEKLFF . TRBV15 . TRBJ1-4
TGTGCCAGCAGCCAAGACTCCTATTCACCCCTCCACTTT CASSQDSYSPLHF . TRBV2 . TRBJ1-6
TGTGCCGTTGGGGGGGACTATGGCTACACCTTC CAVGGDYGYTF . TRBV30 . TRBJ1-2
TGTGCCAGCAGCCCAGCGACACAAGAGACCCAGTACTTC CASSPATQETQYF . TRBV3-1/TRBV3-2 . TRBJ2-5
TGTGCCAGCAGTCAGACAGTAGCCAAAAACATTCAGTACTTC CASSQTVAKNIQYF . TRBV6-5 . TRBJ2-4
TGTGCCAGCAGCGTCGGGACAGTTTATGGCTACACCTTC CASSVGTVYGYTF . TRBV9 TRBD1 TRBJ1-2
TGCAGTGCAAGTTATGACCGAAAACAGTACTTC CSASYDRKQYF . TRBV20-1 . TRBJ2-7
TGTGCCAGCAGCTTGGACGGCATTGGTTACAATGAGCAGTTCTTC CASSLDGIGYNEQFF . TRBV7-3 . TRBJ2-1
TGTGCCAGCAGCCAAGATGGACTAGCGGGGGACTACAATGAGCAGTTCTTC CASSQDGLAGDYNEQFF . TRBV4-2 TRBD2 TRBJ2-1
TGTGCCAGTAGTAAGAACACTGAAGCTTTCTTT CASSKNTEAFF . TRBV19 . TRBJ1-1
TGTGCCAGCAGTGAAGAGGGGGGACACTGGGAGCAGTACTTC CASSEEGGHWEQYF . TRBV6-1 . TRBJ2-7
TGTGCCAGCAGCCCGCTGCGACTAGCGGGGGCCCAAGAGACCCAGTACTTC CASSPLRLAGAQETQYF . TRBV3-1/TRBV3-2 TRBD2 TRBJ2-5
TGTGCCAGCAGTCAGCGGCCGGGACAAGGTATGAACACTGAAGCTTTCTTT CASSQRPGQGMNTEAFF . TRBV7-9 . TRBJ1-1
TGTGCCAGCACCCCGACCCAGGAGCAGCCCCAGCATTTT CASTPTQEQPQHF . TRBV7-8 . TRBJ1-5
TGCGCCAGCAGCTTGGGACACGCTGGGAACACTGAAGCTTTCTTT CASSLGHAGNTEAFF . TRBV5-1 . TRBJ1-1
TGTGCCAGCAGCCAAGGCAGCTTAAAAAACGAGCAGTACTTC CASSQGSLKNEQYF few TRBV3-1/TRBV3-2 . TRBJ2-7
TGTGCCAGCAGCCAAAAGTCGGGGGTATACACCATATATTTT CASSQKSGVYTIYF . TRBV3-1/TRBV3-2 . TRBJ1-3
TGTGCCACCAGGCCTTTGAGGGGCTACACCTTC CATRPLRGYTF . TRBV24-1 . TRBJ1-2
TGTGCCAGCAAACAGGACAGGAACACTGAAGCTTTCTTT CASKQDRNTEAFF . TRBV7-9 . TRBJ1-1
TGTGCCAGCAGCCAAGATCATGTCCGGGACAGGGGGCTTCGTCCCTATGGCTACACCTTC CASSQDHVRDRGLRPYGYTF . TRBV4-2 TRBD1 TRBJ1-2
TGTGCCAGCAGACCAGACAGGGGGGGTCAGCCCCAGCATTTT CASRPDRGGQPQHF . TRBV6-5 TRBD1 TRBJ1-5
TGTGCCAGCAGCGAGGTTGGGACAACCTATGGCTACACCTTC CASSEVGTTYGYTF . TRBV9 . TRBJ1-2
TGTGCCAGCAGTCCTAGAAACACTGAAGCTTTCTTT CASSPRNTEAFF few TRBV12-3/TRBV12-4 . TRBJ1-1